Presented here are 12 T cell receptor beta chains from one specimen sequenced in a study of T cells in women clearing cervical HPV infection. Clones were sequenced by immunoSEQ multiplex PCR, and TCRdb holds only the in-frame ones, with some missing. This sample contains about 32,000 clones. The sequenced sample consisted of blood buffy coat. The receptors were gathered from a woman aged 18-70 years with a cervical HPV16 infection that either progressed to CIN3+ or cleared (not recorded which).

A remark on this clone: Read coverage stops 3 residues before the CDR3 terminus; the germline J gene supplies the remainder. The chain uses TRBV29-1 and TRBJ1-2; 10 bases agree with TRBD1. CDR3 size: 13 residues. CDR1 and CDR2 from the germline V gene are SQVTM and ANQGSEA. CDR3 region: CSVEADRGQGYTF. CDR3 bases read: TGCAGCGTTGAGGCCGACAGGGGGCAGGGC.

CDR3 in amino acids: CAPAAGGGSTDTQYF. Partial CDR3 DNA: TGTGCCCCGGCCGCCGGGGGGGGAAGCACAGATACG. The chain couples TRBV3-1 (or the pseudogene TRBV3-2) to TRBJ2-3; 8 nucleotides line up with TRBD2. The read terminates 3 residues ahead of where the CDR3 ends, so the germline J gene completes it. The germline V gene encodes CDR1 LGHDT and CDR2 YNNKEL (reference sequence). The CDR3 runs to 15 residues. V gave up 11 bases and J gave up 0 bases; unmatched junction bases: 10.

The CDR3 DNA, read in part, is TGTGCCAGCAGCACCCTGCGGGGGGGGGCCTACAATGAG. It codes for CASSTLRGGAYNE. The complete CDR3 reads CASSTLRGGAYNEQFF. The rearrangement links TRBV13 to TRBJ2-1, with 9 bases fitting TRBD2. The missing CDR3 end, 3 residues past where the read stops, is filled in from the germline J gene. Germline trimming cut 5 bases from V and 2 bases from J; bases unmatched to any gene: 7. There are 16 residues in the CDR3. CDR1 is PRHDT, CDR2 FYEKMQ, per germline (reference sequence).

As to this clone: The CDR3 goes on 3 residues after the read ends, and that part is filled in from the germline J gene. The chain recombines TRBV2 with TRBJ1-1, with 7 bases fitting TRBD1. The CDR3 is 13 amino acids. V lost 6 bases, J lost 6 bases, and 7 bases stayed unmatched. Germline CDR1 SNHLY, CDR2 FYNNEI. CDR3 DNA, as far as it was read: TGTGCCAGCAGACCAACAGGGGACCCTGAA. Protein sequence: CASRPTGDPE. The whole CDR3 protein reads CASRPTGDPEAFF.

With respect to this clone: A read error may produce the germline difference seen at one junction end. The read falls 3 residues short of the CDR3 end, and the missing part is taken from the germline J gene. This chain links TRBV4-2 with TRBJ2-5; a weak D match, TRBD1 (5 bases). Germline V gives CDR1 LGHNA, CDR2 YNFKEQ. CDR3 length: 16 amino acids. CDR3 residues: CASSQDPTGLQETQYF. The covered CDR3 bases are TGCGCCAGCAGCCAAGACCCCACAGGCCTCCAAGAGACC.

With respect to this clone: With the read ending 3 residues before the CDR3 end, the germline J gene is used to fill in that end. The J gene is TRBJ1-6, the V gene TRBV11-1; D is possibly TRBD1 (6 bases). Trimming cost V 10 bases and J 7 bases, with 14 bases left between them. The CDR3 spans 13 residues. Germline V lookup: CDR1 SGHAT, CDR2 FQDESV (reference sequence). CDR3 in amino acids: CATQTGSNSPLHF. The sequenced part of the CDR3 DNA is TGTGCCACCCAGACAGGTTCAAATTCACCC. The full variable domain, in which reference TRBV11-1 and TRBJ1-6 provide the parts outside the CDR3, is EAEVAQSPRYKITEKSQAVAFWCDPISGHATLYWYRQILGQGPELLVQFQDESVVDDSQLPKDRFSAERLKGVDSTLKIQPAELGDSAMYLCATQTGSNSPLHFGNGTRLTVT.

For this clone: The read gets to within 3 residues of the CDR3 end, and the germline J gene fills in the rest. The V gene is TRBV5-1, the J gene TRBJ1-1; tentative D call: TRBD1 (6 bases). CDR1 and CDR2 (germline): SGHRS, YFSETQ. The CDR3 consists of 16 residues. The V gene lost 4 bases and the J gene lost 0 bases, with 16 bases spanning the gap. CDR3 amino acids: CASSRDRWPLNTEAFF. The DNA read from the CDR3 is TGCGCCAGCAGCCGAGACAGGTGGCCCTTGAACACTGAA.

As for this clone: Read coverage stops 3 residues before the CDR3 terminus; the germline J gene supplies the remainder. V and J are TRBV19 and TRBJ2-2; maybe TRBD2 (7 bases). In germline, CDR1 is LNHDA, CDR2 SQIVND (reference sequence). The CDR3 is made up of 16 amino acids. V lost 6 bases, J lost 0 bases, and 14 bases lay in between. The covered CDR3 bases are TGTGCCAGTAGAGGGGGGGGAACTGCGAACACCGGGGAG. It encodes CASRGGGTANTGE. The entire CDR3 protein reads CASRGGGTANTGELFF. Variable domain in full (rest from reference TRBV19 and TRBJ2-2): DGGITQSPKYLFRKEGQNVTLSCEQNLNHDAMYWYRQDPGQGLRLIYYSQIVNDFQKGDIAEGYSVSREKKESFPLTVTSAQKNPTAFYLCASRGGGTANTGELFFGEGSRLTVL.

Comments on this clone: The junction departs from the called germline gene at one end, perhaps through a read error. The CDR3 extends 3 residues past the end of the read, so its final part is completed from the germline J gene. In the same sample, other DNA sequences code for this CDR3. This chain uses TRBV7-2 with TRBJ1-3; D unresolved. CDR1 and CDR2 from the germline V gene are SGHTA and FQGNSA. CDR3 length equals 14 residues. The CDR3 here is CASSLDEGRDTIYF. The covered CDR3 bases are TGTGCCAGCAGCTTAGATGAGGGTAGAGACACT.

Concerning this clone itself: The read terminates 3 residues ahead of where the CDR3 ends, so the germline J gene completes it. This rearrangement joins TRBV5-4 to TRBJ2-1; TRBD2 might be the D (6 bases). Trimming cost V 2 bases and J 5 bases, with 14 bases left between them. In germline, CDR1 is SGHNT, CDR2 YYREEE (reference sequence). CDR3 length equals 15 residues. This chain's CDR3 is CASSFFAAGHNEQFF. CDR3 DNA (partial): TGTGCCAGCAGCTTTTTCGCCGCGGGGCACAATGAG.

Turning to this clone: The read falls 3 residues short of the CDR3 end, and the missing part is taken from the germline J gene. The rearrangement joins TRBV7-3 to TRBJ2-1, with TRBD2 identical over 15 bases. Germline CDR1 is SGHTA and CDR2 is FQGTGA. The CDR3 loop spans 17 amino acids. V gave up 4 bases and J gave up 6 bases; unmatched junction bases: 7. The CDR3 is CASSSTGLAGGPNEQFF. The sequenced part of the CDR3 DNA is TGTGCCAGCAGCTCCACTGGACTAGCGGGGGGGCCCAATGAG.

As regards this clone: The CDR3 goes on 3 residues after the read ends, and that part is filled in from the germline J gene. The gene calls are TRBV13 and TRBJ2-1, with 7 bases that match TRBD1. This CDR3 is 15 amino acids long. Trimming took 5 bases from V and 4 from J; bases not matched to a gene: 8. The germline V gene has CDR1 PRHDT and CDR2 FYEKMQ (reference sequence). The covered CDR3 bases are TGTGCCAGCAGCCAGGGACAGACGATATACAATGAG. It specifies CASSQGQTIYNE. The CDR3 in its entirety is CASSQGQTIYNEQFF.